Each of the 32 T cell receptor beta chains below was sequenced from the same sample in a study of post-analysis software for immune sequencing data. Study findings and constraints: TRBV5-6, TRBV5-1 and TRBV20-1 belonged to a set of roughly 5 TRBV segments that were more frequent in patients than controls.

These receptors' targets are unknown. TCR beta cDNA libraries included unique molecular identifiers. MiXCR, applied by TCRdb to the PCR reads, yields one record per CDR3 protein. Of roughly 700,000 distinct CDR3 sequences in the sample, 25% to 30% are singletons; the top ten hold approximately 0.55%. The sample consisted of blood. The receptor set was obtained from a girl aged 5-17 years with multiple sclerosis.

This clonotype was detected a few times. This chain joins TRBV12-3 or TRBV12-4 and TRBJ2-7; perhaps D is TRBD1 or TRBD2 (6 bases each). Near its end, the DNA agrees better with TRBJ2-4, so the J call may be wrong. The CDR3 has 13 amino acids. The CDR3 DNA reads TGTGCCAGCAGTGCAGGGGAGGCGAACATTCAGTACTTC. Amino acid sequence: CASSAGEANIQYF.

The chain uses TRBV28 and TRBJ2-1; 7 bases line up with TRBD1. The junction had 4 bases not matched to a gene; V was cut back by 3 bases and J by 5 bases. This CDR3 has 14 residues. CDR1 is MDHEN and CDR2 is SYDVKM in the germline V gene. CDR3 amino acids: CASSLLDRNNEQFF. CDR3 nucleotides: TGTGCCAGCAGTTTGCTGGACAGGAACAATGAGCAGTTCTTC.

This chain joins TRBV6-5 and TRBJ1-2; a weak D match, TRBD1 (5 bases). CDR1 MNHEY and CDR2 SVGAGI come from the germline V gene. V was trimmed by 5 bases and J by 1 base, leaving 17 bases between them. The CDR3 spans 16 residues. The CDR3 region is CASSALGTIRNYGYTF. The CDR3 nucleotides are TGTGCCAGCAGTGCTTTGGGGACCATTCGTAACTATGGCTACACCTTC.

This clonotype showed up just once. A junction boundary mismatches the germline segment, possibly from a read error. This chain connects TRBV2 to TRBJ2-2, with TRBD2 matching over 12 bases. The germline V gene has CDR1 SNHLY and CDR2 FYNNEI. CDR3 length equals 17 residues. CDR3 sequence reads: CAGRALAGGPVAGELFF. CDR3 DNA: TGTGCCGGCAGGGCGCTAGCGGGAGGGCCTGTCGCCGGGGAGCTGTTTTTT.

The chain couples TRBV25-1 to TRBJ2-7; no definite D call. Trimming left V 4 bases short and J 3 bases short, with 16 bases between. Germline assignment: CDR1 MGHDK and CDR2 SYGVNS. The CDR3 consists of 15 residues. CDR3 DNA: TGTGCCAGCAGTGGTTGGGCATTGCCAAACTACGAGCAGTACTTC. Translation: CASSGWALPNYEQYF.

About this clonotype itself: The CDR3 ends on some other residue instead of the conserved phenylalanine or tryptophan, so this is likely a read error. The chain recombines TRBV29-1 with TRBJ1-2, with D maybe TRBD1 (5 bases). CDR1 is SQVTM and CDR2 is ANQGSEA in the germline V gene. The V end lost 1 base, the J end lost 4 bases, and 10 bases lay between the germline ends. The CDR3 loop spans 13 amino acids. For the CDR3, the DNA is TGCAGCGTTGAAGGCAGGGCTGGCTATGGCTACACCCTC. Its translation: CSVEGRAGYGYTL.

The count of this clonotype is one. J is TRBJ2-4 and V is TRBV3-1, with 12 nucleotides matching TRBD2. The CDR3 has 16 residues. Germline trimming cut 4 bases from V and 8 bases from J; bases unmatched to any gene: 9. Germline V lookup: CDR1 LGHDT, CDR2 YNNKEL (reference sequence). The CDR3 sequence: CASSPRLAGVRDIQYF. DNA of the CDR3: TGTGCCAGCAGCCCTCGACTAGCGGGGGTCCGGGACATTCAGTACTTC.

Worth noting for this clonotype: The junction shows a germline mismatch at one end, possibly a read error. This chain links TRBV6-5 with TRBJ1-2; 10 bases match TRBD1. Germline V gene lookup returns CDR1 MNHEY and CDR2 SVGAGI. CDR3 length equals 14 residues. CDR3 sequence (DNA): TGTGCCGGCAGGAGGACAGGGGGGATGTTGGGCTACACCTTC. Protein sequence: CAGRRTGGMLGYTF.

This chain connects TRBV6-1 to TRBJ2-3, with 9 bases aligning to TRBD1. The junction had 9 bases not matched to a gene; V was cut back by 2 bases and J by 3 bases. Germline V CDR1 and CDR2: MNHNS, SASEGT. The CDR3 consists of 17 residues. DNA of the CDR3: TGTGCCAGCAGTGAAAATTGGGGGGACAGGGAAACAGATACGCAGTATTTT. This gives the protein CASSENWGDRETDTQYF.

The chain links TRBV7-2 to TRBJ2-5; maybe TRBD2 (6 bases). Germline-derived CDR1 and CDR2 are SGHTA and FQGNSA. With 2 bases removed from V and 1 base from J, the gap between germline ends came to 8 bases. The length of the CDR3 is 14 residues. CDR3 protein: CASSLQRAQETQYF. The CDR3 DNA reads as TGTGCCAGCAGCTTACAGCGGGCCCAAGAGACCCAGTACTTC.

In DNA form, the CDR3 reads TGTGCCAGCACTCAAGCGGAAAGCTCTGGGGCCAACGTCCTGACTTTC. Translation gives CASTQAESSGANVLTF. The rearrangement links TRBV21-1 to TRBJ2-6; the D call of TRBD2 is as the table states it, not checked on the DNA. TRBV21-1 is reported as a pseudogene. This CDR3 contains 16 residues.

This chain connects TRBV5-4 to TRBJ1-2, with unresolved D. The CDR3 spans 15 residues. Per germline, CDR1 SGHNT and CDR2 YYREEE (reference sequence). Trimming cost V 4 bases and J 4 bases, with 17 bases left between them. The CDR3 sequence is CASSPIGRDGYGYTF. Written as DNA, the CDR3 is TGTGCCAGCAGCCCAATTGGCCGGGATGGCTATGGCTACACCTTC.

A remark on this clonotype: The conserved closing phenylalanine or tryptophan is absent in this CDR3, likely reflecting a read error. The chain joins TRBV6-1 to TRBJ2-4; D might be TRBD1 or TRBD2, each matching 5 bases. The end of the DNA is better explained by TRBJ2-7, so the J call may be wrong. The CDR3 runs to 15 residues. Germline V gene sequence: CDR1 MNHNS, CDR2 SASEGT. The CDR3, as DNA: TGTGCCAGCAGTGAAGGGGGGACGGAGGACTACGAGCAGTACCTC. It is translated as CASSEGGTEDYEQYL.

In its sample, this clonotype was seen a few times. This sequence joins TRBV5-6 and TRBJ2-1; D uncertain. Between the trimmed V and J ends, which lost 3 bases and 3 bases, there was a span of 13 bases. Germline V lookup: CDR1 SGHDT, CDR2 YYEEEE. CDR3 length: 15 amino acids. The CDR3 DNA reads TGTGCCAGCAGCTGGGGTGGGTCATACTACAATGAGCAGTTCTTC. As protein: CASSWGGSYYNEQFF.

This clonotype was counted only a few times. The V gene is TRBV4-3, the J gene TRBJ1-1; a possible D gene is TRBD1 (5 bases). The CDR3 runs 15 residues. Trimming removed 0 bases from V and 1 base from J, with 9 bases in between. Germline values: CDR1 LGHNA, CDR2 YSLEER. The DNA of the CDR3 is TGCGCCAGCAGCCAAGACCCCCAGGGGAACACTGAAGCTTTCTTT. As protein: CASSQDPQGNTEAFF.

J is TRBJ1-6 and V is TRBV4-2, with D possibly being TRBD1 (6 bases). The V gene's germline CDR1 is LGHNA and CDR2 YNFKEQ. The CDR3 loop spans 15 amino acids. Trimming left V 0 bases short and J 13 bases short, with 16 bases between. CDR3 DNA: TGTGCCAGCAGCCAAGACAAGACAGGTGGAGTCCCCCTCCACTTT. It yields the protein CASSQDKTGGVPLHF.

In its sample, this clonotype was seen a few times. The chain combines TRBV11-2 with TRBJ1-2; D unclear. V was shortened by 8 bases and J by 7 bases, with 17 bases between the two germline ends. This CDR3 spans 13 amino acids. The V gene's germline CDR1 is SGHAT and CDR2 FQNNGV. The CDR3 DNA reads TGTGCCAGCCGGGATAAGGATGCCCCTGGCTACACCTTC. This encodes CASRDKDAPGYTF.

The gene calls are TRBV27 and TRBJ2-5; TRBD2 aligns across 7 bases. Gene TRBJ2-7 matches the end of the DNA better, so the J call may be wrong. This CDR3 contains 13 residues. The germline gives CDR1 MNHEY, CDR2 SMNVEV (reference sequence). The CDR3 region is CASSWGGASEQYF. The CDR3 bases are TGTGCCAGCAGTTGGGGGGGAGCTTCCGAGCAGTACTTC.

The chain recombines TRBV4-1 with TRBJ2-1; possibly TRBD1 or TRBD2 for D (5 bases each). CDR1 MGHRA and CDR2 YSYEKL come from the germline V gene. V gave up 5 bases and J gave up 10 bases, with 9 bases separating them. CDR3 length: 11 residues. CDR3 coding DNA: TGCGCCAGCAGCAATCGGGACGAGCAGTTCTTC. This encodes CASSNRDEQFF.

The CDR3 protein is CASSYSKASGKRETQYF. The CDR3 region has the DNA TGTGCCAGCAGTTACTCGAAGGCTAGCGGGAAGCGGGAGACCCAGTACTTC. The chain recombines TRBV6-2 or TRBV6-3 with TRBJ2-5; the match to TRBD2 covers 9 bases. Per the germline V gene, CDR1 is MNHEY and CDR2 is SVGEGT. The J segment lost 5 bases and the V segment lost 0 bases, leaving 10 bases of the junction unmatched. The CDR3 runs 17 residues.

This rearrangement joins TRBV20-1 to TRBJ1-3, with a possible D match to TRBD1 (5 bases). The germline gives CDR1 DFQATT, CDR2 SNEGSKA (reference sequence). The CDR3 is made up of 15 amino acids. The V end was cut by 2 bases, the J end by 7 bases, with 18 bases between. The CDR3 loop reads CSARSWAGGGNTIYF. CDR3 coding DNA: TGCAGTGCTAGAAGCTGGGCGGGGGGAGGGAACACCATATATTTT.

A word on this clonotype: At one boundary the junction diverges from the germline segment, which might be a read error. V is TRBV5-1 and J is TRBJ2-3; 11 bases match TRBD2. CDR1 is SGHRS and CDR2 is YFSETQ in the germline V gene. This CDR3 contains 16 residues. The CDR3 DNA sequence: TGCACCAGCAGCTTAATAGCGGGAGGGCCCCCAGATACGCAGTATTTT. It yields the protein CTSSLIAGGPPDTQYF. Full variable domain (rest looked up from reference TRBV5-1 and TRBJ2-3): KAGVTQTPRYLIKTRGQQVTLSCSPISGHRSVSWYQQTPGQGLQFLFEYFSETQRNKGNFPGRFSGRQFSNSRSEMNVSTLELGDSALYLCTSSLIAGGPPDTQYFGPGTRLTVL.

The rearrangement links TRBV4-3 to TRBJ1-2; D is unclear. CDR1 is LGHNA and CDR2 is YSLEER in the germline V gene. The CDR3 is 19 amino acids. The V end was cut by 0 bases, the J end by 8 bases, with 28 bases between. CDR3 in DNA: TGCGCCAGCAGCCAAGAAAGCTCCATTGGCTTTTCGCGCGAAAGAGGCTACACCTTC. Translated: CASSQESSIGFSRERGYTF.

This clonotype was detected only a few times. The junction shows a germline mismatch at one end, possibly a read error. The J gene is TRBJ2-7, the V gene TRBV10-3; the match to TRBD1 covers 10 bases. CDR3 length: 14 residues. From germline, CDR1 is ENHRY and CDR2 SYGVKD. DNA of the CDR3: TGTGCTATCAGTGGGGGACAGGGGTACTCCGAGCAGTACTTC. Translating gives CAISGGQGYSEQYF.

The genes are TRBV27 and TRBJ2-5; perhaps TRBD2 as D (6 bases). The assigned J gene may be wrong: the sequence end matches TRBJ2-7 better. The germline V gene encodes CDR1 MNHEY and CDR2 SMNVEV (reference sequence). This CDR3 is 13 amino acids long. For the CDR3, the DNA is TGTGCCAGCAGGTGGGACTCCCTTTACGAGCAGTACTTC. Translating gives CASRWDSLYEQYF.

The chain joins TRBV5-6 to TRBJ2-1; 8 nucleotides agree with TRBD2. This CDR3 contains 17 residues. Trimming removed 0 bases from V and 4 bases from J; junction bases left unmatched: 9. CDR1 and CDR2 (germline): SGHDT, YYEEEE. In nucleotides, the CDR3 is TGTGCCAGCAGCTTGGTCCCGGGGGGGCCGCGTTACAATGAGCAGTTCTTC. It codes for CASSLVPGGPRYNEQFF. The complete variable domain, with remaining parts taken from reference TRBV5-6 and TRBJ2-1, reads DAGVTQSPTHLIKTRGQQVTLRCSPKSGHDTVSWYQQALGQGPQFIFQYYEEEERQRGNFPDRFSGHQFPNYSSELNVNALLLGDSALYLCASSLVPGGPRYNEQFFGPGTRLTVL.

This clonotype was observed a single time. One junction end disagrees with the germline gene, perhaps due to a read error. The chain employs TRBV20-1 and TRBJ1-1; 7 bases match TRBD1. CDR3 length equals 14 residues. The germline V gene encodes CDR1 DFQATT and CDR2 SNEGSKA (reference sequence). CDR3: CSTRVPDRVPEAFF. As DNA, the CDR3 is TGCAGTACTAGAGTCCCCGACAGGGTCCCTGAAGCTTTCTTT.

CDR3 coding DNA: TGTGCTAGTGGTTTGACAGGGGTCGGAGGTACGCAGTATTTT. Translation gives CASGLTGVGGTQYF. This chain joins TRBV12-5 and TRBJ2-3, with 7 bases lining up with TRBD1. CDR3 length: 14 residues. Trimming took 2 bases from V and 8 from J; bases not matched to a gene: 7. From germline, CDR1 is LGHNT and CDR2 FRNRAP.

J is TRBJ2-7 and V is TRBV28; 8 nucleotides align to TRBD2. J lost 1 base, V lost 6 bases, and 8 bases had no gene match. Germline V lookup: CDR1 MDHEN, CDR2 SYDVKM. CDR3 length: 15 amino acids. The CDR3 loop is CASSGPASGSYEQYF. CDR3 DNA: TGTGCCAGCAGCGGGCCGGCTAGCGGGTCCTACGAGCAGTACTTC.

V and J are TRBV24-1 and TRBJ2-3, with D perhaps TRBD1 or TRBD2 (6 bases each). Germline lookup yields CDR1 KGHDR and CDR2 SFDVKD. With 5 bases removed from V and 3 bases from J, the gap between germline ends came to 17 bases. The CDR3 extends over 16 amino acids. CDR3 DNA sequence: TGTGCCACCAGTGTGGGGGGCGCCGGACTGACAGATACGCAGTATTTT. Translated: CATSVGGAGLTDTQYF.

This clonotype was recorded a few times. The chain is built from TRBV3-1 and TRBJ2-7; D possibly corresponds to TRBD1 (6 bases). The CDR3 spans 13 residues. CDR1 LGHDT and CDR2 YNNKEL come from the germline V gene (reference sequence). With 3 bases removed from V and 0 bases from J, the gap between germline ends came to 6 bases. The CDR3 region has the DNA TGTGCCAGCAGCCACAGGGGCTCCTACGAGCAGTACTTC. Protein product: CASSHRGSYEQYF.

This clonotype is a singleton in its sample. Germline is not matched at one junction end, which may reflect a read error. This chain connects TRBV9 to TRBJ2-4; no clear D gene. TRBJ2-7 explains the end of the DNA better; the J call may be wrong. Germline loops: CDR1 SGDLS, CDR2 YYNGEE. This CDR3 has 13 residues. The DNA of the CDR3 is TGTGCCGGCAGCGACGCCGCATCCTACGAGCAGTACTTC. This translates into CAGSDAASYEQYF.